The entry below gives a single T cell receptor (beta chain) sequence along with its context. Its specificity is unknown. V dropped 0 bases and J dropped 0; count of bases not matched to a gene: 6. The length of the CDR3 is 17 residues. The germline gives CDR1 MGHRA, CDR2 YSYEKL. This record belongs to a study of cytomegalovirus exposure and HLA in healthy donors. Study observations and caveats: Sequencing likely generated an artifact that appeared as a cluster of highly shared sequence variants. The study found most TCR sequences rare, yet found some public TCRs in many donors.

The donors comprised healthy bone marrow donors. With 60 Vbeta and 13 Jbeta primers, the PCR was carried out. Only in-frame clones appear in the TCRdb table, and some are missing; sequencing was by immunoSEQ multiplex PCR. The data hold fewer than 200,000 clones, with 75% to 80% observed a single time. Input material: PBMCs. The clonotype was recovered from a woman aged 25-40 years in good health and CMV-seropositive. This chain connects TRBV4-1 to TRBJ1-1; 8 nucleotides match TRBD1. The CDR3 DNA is TGCGCCAGCAGCCAAGAATCCCCGGGACAGGTGAACACTGAAGCTTTCTTT. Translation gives CASSQESPGQVNTEAFF.